This T cell receptor beta chain derives from a study of T cell repertoires in cytomegalovirus infection. Study details: The public TCR beta signatures pointed to both CMV infection and matching HLA type.

One entry per CDR3 protein results from TCRdb running MiXCR on the reads. The sample includes around 450,000 distinct CDR3 sequences, about a third of them seen just once. This clonotype was detected only once. Its antigen remains unknown. Whole-study results and caveats: In two of eight donors, the top clonotype was HLA-C-restricted CMV-specific.

Sequencing input: PBMCs. This TCR derives from a human donor in good health (CMV status not recorded). Some clones in this sample may be carry-over from other donors' samples.

The CDR3 nucleotides read TGTGCCACCAGCAGAGATCTTCAGAACACTGAAGCTTTCTTT. It yields the protein CATSRDLQNTEAFF. The chain combines TRBV15 with TRBJ1-1, with no clear D. CDR3 length: 14 residues. With 0 bases removed from V and 1 base from J, the gap between germline ends came to 6 bases. CDR1 is LNHNV, CDR2 YYDKDF, per germline (reference sequence).